This T cell receptor beta chain was identified in a study of T cells in Graves' hyperthyroidism and ophthalmopathy. General observations from the study: Classification by a 13 V-J model distinguished ophthalmopathy from stable hyperthyroidism.

Patients with uncontrolled infections, other autoimmune diseases, pregnancy or lactation were excluded. Drawn at first hyperthyroidism diagnosis, the blood sample preceded any ophthalmopathy symptoms. PBMCs were obtained from 9 to 10 ml fresh peripheral blood. TCR beta CDR3 regions were amplified from RNA transcripts. TCR CDR3 underwent first-round RT-PCR with the HTBI primer set. One entry per CDR3 protein results from TCRdb running MiXCR on the multiplex PCR reads. The data show under 450,000 distinct CDR3 sequences, approximately 12% seen once. The CDR3 spans 16 residues. V lost 0 bases and J 5 bases, leaving 13 bases between the germline ends. The germline V gene has CDR1 SGHTA and CDR2 FQGTGA. This clonotype has a handful of counts. Its target is not known.

Sequencing used blood. The receptor was derived from a man aged 25 to 40 with Graves' hyperthyroidism that later progressed to Graves' ophthalmopathy. The V and J genes are TRBV7-3 and TRBJ2-2, with D possibly matching TRBD1 (7 bases). CDR3 in DNA: TGTGCCAGCAGCTTAACACAGGGGCGGGGAACCGGGGAGCTGTTTTTT. This translates into CASSLTQGRGTGELFF.